The 5 T cell receptor beta chains below come from one sample, sequenced in a study of identical twins. TCRdb passed the 5' RACE reads through MiXCR, listing each CDR3 protein once. The sample holds more than 650,000 distinct CDR3 sequences; around 6% are singletons and the top ten take about 2%. What was sequenced was naive T cells sorted from blood. Every receptor here comes from a young man in good health.

This clonotype occurred many times. V gene TRBV7-2 combines with J gene TRBJ2-7; TRBD1 matches 7 bases. J lost 0 bases, V lost 6 bases, and 5 bases had no gene match. The germline V gene encodes CDR1 SGHTA and CDR2 FQGNSA. CDR3 size: 14 residues. This chain's CDR3 is CASSRDRASYEQYF. CDR3 DNA: TGTGCCAGCAGTCGGGACAGAGCCTCCTACGAGCAGTACTTC.

This clonotype was picked up many times. The chain links TRBV4-3 to TRBJ1-1; 7 bases align to TRBD1. This CDR3 contains 15 residues. With 0 bases clipped from V and 1 base from J, the junction kept 2 bases outside the gene matches. Per the germline V gene, CDR1 is LGHNA and CDR2 is YSLEER. Here the CDR3 DNA reads TGCGCCAGCAGCCAAGAACAGGGGAGGAACACTGAAGCTTTCTTT. This gives the protein CASSQEQGRNTEAFF.

The CDR3 DNA is TGTGCCAGCAGCCATCGACGAGCGGCTGGGAGCACAGATACGCAGTATTTT. Translating gives CASSHRRAAGSTDTQYF. The V and J genes are TRBV3-1 and TRBJ2-3, with D possibly matching TRBD2 (5 bases). This CDR3 has 17 residues. V was shortened by 3 bases and J by 0 bases, with 16 bases between the two germline ends. Germline V gene data show CDR1 as LGHDT and CDR2 as YNNKEL (reference sequence).

This clonotype was found many times. The V gene is TRBV28, the J gene TRBJ2-5, with 7 bases aligning to TRBD2. Germline values: CDR1 MDHEN, CDR2 SYDVKM. J lost 5 bases, V lost 3 bases, and 3 bases had no gene match. This CDR3 is built from 13 residues. Here the CDR3 reads CASSFSGTETQYF. The CDR3 nucleotides read TGTGCCAGCAGTTTCAGCGGGACGGAGACCCAGTACTTC.

The CDR3: CASSPLAGRTGEQFF. For the CDR3, the DNA is TGCGCCAGCAGCCCCCTAGCGGGTCGTACAGGTGAGCAGTTCTTC. V is TRBV5-1 and J is TRBJ2-1; 8 bases match TRBD2. V lost 4 bases and J lost 9; bases outside the gene matches: 12. Looked up from germline, CDR1 is SGHRS and CDR2 is YFSETQ. The CDR3 loop spans 15 amino acids.